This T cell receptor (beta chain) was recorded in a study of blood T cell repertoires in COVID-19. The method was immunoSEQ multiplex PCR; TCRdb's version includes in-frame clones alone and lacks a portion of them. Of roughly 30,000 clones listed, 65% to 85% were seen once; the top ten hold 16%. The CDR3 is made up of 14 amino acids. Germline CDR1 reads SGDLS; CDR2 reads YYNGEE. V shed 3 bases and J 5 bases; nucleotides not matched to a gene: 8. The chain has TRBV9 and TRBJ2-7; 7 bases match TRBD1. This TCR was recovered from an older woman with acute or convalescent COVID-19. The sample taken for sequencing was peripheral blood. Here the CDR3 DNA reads TGTGCCAGCAGCGCTACCCTGACAGGGAACGAGCAGTACTTC. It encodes CASSATLTGNEQYF.